A selection of T cell receptor beta chains follows, all from one sample in a study of glioma-infiltrating T cells. MiXCR, run by TCRdb on the multiplex PCR reads, gives a single entry per CDR3 protein. Of 90,000 to 100,000 distinct CDR3 sequences listed, about 37% are singletons. Material: glioma tissue, nonneoplastic brain tissue, or PBMCs (not recorded which). These TCRs come from a human donor with low-grade glioma or glioblastoma, undergoing nonglioma brain surgery, or in good health (not recorded which). Each CDR3 is given with its conserved first and last residue. The D gene is left open where the match is weak. The listing skips clone size in some rows; elsewhere it reads once, few, many or a size class.

clone_size | d_call | j_call | v_call | cdr3_aa | cdr3_nt
many | NA | TRBJ2-1 | TRBV9 | CASSGTGRDEQFF | TGTGCCAGCAGCGGAACCGGCCGGGATGAGCAGTTCTTC
many | NA | TRBJ2-7 | TRBV9 | CASSVGGQSYEQYF | TGTGCCAGCAGCGTGGGGGGACAGTCCTACGAGCAGTACTTC
many | NA | TRBJ2-1 | TRBV7-2 | CASSLYGKYNEQFF | TGTGCCAGCAGCTTATACGGGAAGTACAATGAGCAGTTCTTC
NA | NA | TRBJ1-2 | TRBV30 | CAWSSPRGGVSGYTF | TGTGCCTGGAGTTCCCCCAGAGGGGGGGTAAGTGGCTACACCTTC
many | NA | TRBJ2-1 | TRBV5-1 | CASSSERVTLQSYNEQFF | TGCGCCAGCAGCTCCGAGCGGGTGACTCTCCAATCCTACAATGAGCAGTTCTTC
few | TRBD2 | TRBJ2-5 | TRBV9 | CASSERGSSGGAEETQYF | TGTGCCAGCAGCGAGAGGGGGTCGAGCGGGGGGGCCGAAGAGACCCAGTACTTC
many | TRBD1 | TRBJ2-3 | TRBV19 | CASSIGDRGDTQYF | TGTGCCAGTAGTATAGGAGACAGGGGGGATACGCAGTATTTT
NA | TRBD2 | TRBJ2-1 | TRBV6-2/TRBV6-3 | CASRSGDRNEQFF | TGTGCCAGCCGTAGCGGGGACCGCAATGAGCAGTTCTTC
NA | NA | TRBJ2-7 | TRBV3-1 | CASSQVQWGLRGEQYF | TGTGCCAGCAGCCAAGTGCAGTGGGGTCTACGCGGGGAGCAGTACTTC
NA | TRBD2 | TRBJ2-1 | TRBV28 | CASSPSGRGFYNEQFF | TGTGCCAGCAGTCCAAGCGGGAGGGGGTTCTACAATGAGCAGTTCTTC
many | NA | TRBJ2-4 | TRBV10-3 | CAISEIGDGENIQYF | TGTGCCATCAGTGAGATCGGGGACGGTGAAAACATTCAGTACTTC
many | NA | TRBJ1-5 | TRBV10-2 | CASSGMAPEPQHF | TGCGCCAGCAGTGGGATGGCCCCGGAGCCCCAGCATTTT
many | NA | TRBJ1-1 | TRBV5-1 | CASRRGVNTEAFF | TGCGCCAGCAGAAGGGGGGTGAACACTGAAGCTTTCTTT
few | NA | TRBJ2-2 | TRBV29-1 | CSVEGTSLMNTGELFF | TGCAGCGTTGAAGGCACCTCACTCATGAACACCGGGGAGCTGTTTTTT
many | TRBD1 | TRBJ1-1 | TRBV7-8 | CASSAYRGRGTEAFF | TGTGCCAGCAGCGCCTACAGGGGGCGAGGCACTGAAGCTTTCTTT
many | TRBD2 | TRBJ2-1 | TRBV9 | CASGTSGTSYNEQFF | TGTGCCAGTGGGACTAGCGGTACGTCCTACAATGAGCAGTTCTTC
many | NA | TRBJ2-1 | TRBV14 | CASSQGRLLTYNEQFF | TGTGCCAGCAGCCAAGGAAGACTACTTACCTACAATGAGCAGTTCTTC
many | TRBD2 | TRBJ2-3 | TRBV6-2/TRBV6-3 | CASSLSGGAGTDTQYF | TGTGCCAGCAGCCTTAGCGGGGGGGCGGGCACAGATACGCAGTATTTT
many | TRBD1 | TRBJ1-5 | TRBV11-2 | CASSLGTGQGDRQPQHF | TGTGCCAGCAGCTTAGGGACGGGGCAGGGGGATCGTCAGCCCCAGCATTTT
NA | TRBD1 | TRBJ2-1 | TRBV28 | CARSSRQGRYTEQFF | TGTGCCAGGAGTTCCCGACAGGGACGGTACACTGAGCAGTTCTTC
many | TRBD2 | TRBJ2-7 | TRBV4-1 | CASSLGFSGRNEQYF | TGCGCCAGCAGCCTCGGATTTAGCGGGAGAAACGAGCAGTACTTC
NA | TRBD1 | TRBJ2-1 | TRBV5-1 | CASKGIQGGNEQFF | TGCGCCAGCAAGGGAATACAGGGGGGTAATGAGCAGTTCTTC
NA | NA | TRBJ2-5 | TRBV11-2 | CASSPTQEAQYF | TGTGCCAGCAGCCCCACGCAGGAGGCCCAGTACTTC
many | NA | TRBJ2-2 | TRBV6-2/TRBV6-3 | CASSYGFRNTGELFF | TGTGCCAGCAGTTATGGATTTCGAAACACCGGGGAGCTGTTTTTT
many | TRBD2 | TRBJ2-5 | TRBV3-1 | CASSQDRLAGQETQYF | TGTGCCAGCAGCCAAGATCGACTAGCGGGACAAGAGACCCAGTACTTC
NA | NA | TRBJ1-4 | TRBV29-1 | CSVIQGSDEKLFF | TGCAGCGTCATACAGGGCTCGGACGAAAAACTGTTTTTT
once | NA | TRBJ2-1 | TRBV6-2/TRBV6-3 | CASPAPQANEQFF | TGTGCCAGTCCTGCCCCCCAAGCTAATGAGCAGTTCTTC
medium-sized | NA | TRBJ2-1 | TRBV6-1 | CASGSEQFF | TGTGCCAGCGGGTCTGAGCAGTTCTTC
many | NA | TRBJ1-2 | TRBV19 | CASSIVPENYGYTF | TGTGCCAGTAGTATAGTACCCGAGAACTATGGCTACACCTTC
many | NA | TRBJ1-4 | TRBV19 | CASRRVATNEKLFF | TGTGCCAGTCGTCGGGTGGCAACTAATGAAAAACTGTTTTTT
many | TRBD1 | TRBJ1-3 | TRBV20-1 | CSAREDRSGNTIYF | TGCAGTGCTAGAGAGGACAGGTCGGGAAACACCATATATTTT
NA | NA | TRBJ2-1 | TRBV4-2 | CASSEDSGDRNEQFF | TGTGCCAGCAGCGAGGACAGCGGGGACCGCAATGAGCAGTTCTTC
many | NA | TRBJ2-7 | TRBV12-3/TRBV12-4 | CASSLSQYEQYF | TGTGCCAGCAGTTTATCCCAATACGAGCAGTACTTC
many | NA | TRBJ2-7 | TRBV7-2 | CASSLQVYEQYF | TGTGCCAGCAGCCTTCAGGTCTACGAGCAGTACTTC
many | NA | TRBJ2-3 | TRBV12-3/TRBV12-4 | CASSLANTDTQYF | TGTGCCAGCAGTTTAGCAAACACAGATACGCAGTATTTT
many | NA | TRBJ2-7 | TRBV14 | CASSLETGYYEQYF | TGTGCCAGCAGCCTGGAGACGGGGTACTACGAGCAGTACTTC
many | TRBD1 | TRBJ2-5 | TRBV20-1 | CSAPRTGVGTQYF | TGCAGTGCCCCCAGGACAGGGGTTGGGACCCAGTACTTC
many | NA | TRBJ2-1 | TRBV6-1 | CASLEWAALLEQFF | TGTGCCAGCCTAGAGTGGGCAGCTCTACTTGAGCAGTTCTTC
few | NA | TRBJ2-1 | TRBV7-9 | CASSLETEYNEQFF | TGTGCCAGCAGCTTAGAGACCGAGTACAATGAGCAGTTCTTC
many | NA | TRBJ1-4 | TRBV20-1 | CSARAEKLFF | TGCAGTGCTAGAGCTGAAAAACTGTTTTTT
NA | NA | TRBJ2-1 | TRBV28 | CASTLLGGPHNGQFF | TGTGCCAGCACCCTGCTCGGGGGTCCACACAATGGGCAGTTCTTC
NA | NA | TRBJ2-7 | TRBV10-3 | CAISEPTRGLSYEQYF | TGTGCCATCAGTGAGCCGACGCGGGGACTTTCCTACGAGCAGTACTTC
many | NA | TRBJ1-4 | TRBV19 | CASSSRGDKLFF | TGTGCCAGCAGTAGCCGAGGGGACAAACTGTTTTTT
many | TRBD2 | TRBJ2-1 | TRBV29-1 | CSVEPGGPGGINEQFF | TGCAGCGTTGAACCGGGAGGGCCGGGAGGAATCAATGAGCAGTTCTTC
many | TRBD2 | TRBJ2-7 | TRBV2 | CASTTTSGRDWSYEQYF | TGTGCCAGCACGACGACTAGCGGGAGGGATTGGTCCTACGAGCAGTACTTC
many | NA | TRBJ2-1 | TRBV27 | CASSSGPPNEQFF | TGTGCCAGCAGTTCGGGTCCTCCCAATGAGCAGTTCTTC
many | NA | TRBJ2-7 | TRBV7-3 | CASSLRSGGDYEQYF | TGTGCCAGCAGCTTAAGATCTGGCGGAGACTACGAGCAGTACTTC
many | TRBD2 | TRBJ2-7 | TRBV6-1 | CASSRGPGGESYEQYF | TGTGCCAGCAGCCGAGGGCCGGGGGGGGAGTCCTACGAGCAGTACTTC
many | NA | TRBJ2-2 | TRBV6-2/TRBV6-3 | CASLVRSNTGELFF | TGTGCCAGCTTGGTGCGGAGTAACACCGGGGAGCTGTTTTTT
many | TRBD2 | TRBJ2-3 | TRBV29-1 | CSVSREGDTQYF | TGCAGCGTTTCGCGGGAGGGGGATACGCAGTATTTT
many | NA | TRBJ2-5 | TRBV7-2 | CASSQGHVGETQYF | TGTGCCAGCAGCCAAGGACACGTTGGAGAGACCCAGTACTTC
many | NA | TRBJ1-2 | TRBV28 | CASQTPGSDYGYTF | TGTGCCAGCCAGACTCCGGGAAGTGACTATGGCTACACCTTC
many | TRBD2 | TRBJ2-5 | TRBV7-2 | CASSLAGGKGTQYF | TGTGCCAGCTCACTAGCGGGAGGGAAGGGGACCCAGTACTTC
NA | TRBD2 | TRBJ2-1 | TRBV6-1 | CASRGTSGMRREQFF | TGTGCCAGCAGGGGGACTAGCGGGATGAGGAGGGAGCAGTTCTTC
many | TRBD2 | TRBJ2-1 | TRBV30 | CAWKTSGRARQFF | TGTGCCTGGAAGACTAGCGGGAGGGCCAGGCAGTTCTTC
many | TRBD1 | TRBJ1-2 | TRBV12-3/TRBV12-4 | CASSVTGGAGGYTF | TGTGCCAGCAGTGTAACAGGGGGCGCGGGTGGCTACACCTTC
NA | TRBD2 | TRBJ2-7 | TRBV30 | CAWSGTSGYEQYF | TGTGCCTGGAGTGGGACTAGCGGGTACGAGCAGTACTTC